Listed here are 31 T cell receptor beta chains from one sample, sequenced in a study of blood T cell repertoires in COVID-19. Sequencing was performed with immunoSEQ multiplex PCR; in TCRdb, only in-frame clones are kept and a portion is missing. The table includes roughly 170,000 clones, more than 65% detected once. The sequenced sample consisted of PBMCs or T cells enriched from blood (not recorded which). Receptor source: a man aged 60 to 75 who had recovered from COVID-19.

The V gene is TRBV5-1, the J gene TRBJ2-5, with TRBD2 identical over 16 bases. After removal of 4 bases from V and 9 bases from J, the junction contained 9 bases not matched to a gene. The CDR3 length is 16 residues. CDR1 is SGHRS, CDR2 YFSETQ, per germline. CDR3 protein: CASSPAGTSGRVAQYF. The CDR3 DNA reads TGCGCCAGCAGCCCGGCGGGGACTAGCGGGAGGGTGGCCCAGTACTTC.

The chain couples TRBV12-3 or TRBV12-4 to TRBJ1-1; TRBD1 matches at 7 bases. The J segment lost 7 bases and the V segment lost 3 bases, leaving 5 bases of the junction unmatched. The CDR3 covers 13 residues. The CDR3 region has the DNA TGTGCCAGCAGTTTGGGGACAGCGGTTGAAGCTTTCTTT. This translates into CASSLGTAVEAFF.

The chain has TRBV6-2 or TRBV6-3 and TRBJ2-7; 8 nucleotides agree with TRBD2. The V and J ends lost 2 bases and 2 bases, in that order; junction bases with no gene match: 2. This CDR3 is built from 14 residues. Germline-derived CDR1 and CDR2 are MNHEY and SVGEGT. CDR3: CASSYLGGAYEQYF. CDR3 nucleotide sequence: TGTGCCAGCAGTTACCTCGGGGGGGCCTACGAGCAGTACTTC.

As concerns this clone: Other DNA sequences within the sample encode an identical CDR3. V and J are TRBV19 and TRBJ1-2, with 7 positions matching TRBD1. The V and J ends lost 3 bases and 3 bases, in that order; junction bases with no gene match: 1. This CDR3 spans 13 amino acids. CDR1 is LNHDA, CDR2 SQIVND, per germline (reference sequence). CDR3 sequence: CASSITGDYGYTF. For the CDR3, the DNA is TGTGCCAGTAGTATTACAGGGGACTATGGCTACACCTTC.

V gene TRBV3-1 (or the pseudogene TRBV3-2) combines with J gene TRBJ2-7; possibly TRBD1 for D (5 bases). V lost 0 bases, J lost 5 bases, and 8 bases lay in between. This CDR3 has 13 amino acids. From germline, CDR1 is LGHDT and CDR2 YNNKEL (reference sequence). The CDR3 DNA follows: TGTGCCAGCAGCCAAGACAGGGCCCACGAGCAGTACTTC. It translates to CASSQDRAHEQYF.

This chain uses TRBV9 with TRBJ2-7, with 12 nucleotides matching TRBD2. In germline, CDR1 is SGDLS, CDR2 YYNGEE. This CDR3 contains 16 residues. The J segment lost 6 bases and the V segment lost 4 bases, leaving 11 bases of the junction unmatched. DNA of the CDR3: TGTGCCAGCAGCCCCCCTCTAGCGGGAGGGCCGAGCGAGCAGTACTTC. Translation gives CASSPPLAGGPSEQYF.

The count of this clone is one. This chain connects TRBV28 to TRBJ1-4; 9 bases fit TRBD1. Germline loops: CDR1 MDHEN, CDR2 SYDVKM. Unmatched junction bases numbered 4, after V lost 5 bases and J lost 0 bases. The CDR3 contains 16 residues. The CDR3 protein is CASSVGQGATNEKLFF. The CDR3 DNA reads as TGTGCCAGCAGTGTGGGACAGGGTGCAACTAATGAAAAACTGTTTTTT.

The rearrangement uses TRBV14 and TRBJ1-2; D is ambiguous. This CDR3 is 12 amino acids long. Germline V lookup: CDR1 SGHDN, CDR2 FVKESK. The germline V and J ends were trimmed by 2 bases and 9 bases, with 10 bases remaining between them. Here the CDR3 reads CASSQISLSYTF. The CDR3 DNA is TGTGCCAGCAGCCAAATAAGCTTAAGCTACACCTTC.

This clone appeared a few times. CDR3 nucleotide sequence: TGTGCCAGCCGATTTGGGGGGGACGACTATGGCTACACCTTC. This encodes CASRFGGDDYGYTF. The rearrangement joins TRBV28 to TRBJ1-2, with a tentative D call TRBD1 (5 bases). V lost 8 bases and J lost 3, with 16 bases in between. The CDR3 is 14 residues long. The V gene's germline CDR1 is MDHEN and CDR2 SYDVKM.

The chain uses TRBV28 and TRBJ2-7; 15 bases are a match to TRBD2. Trimming cost V 6 bases and J 3 bases; bases outside gene matches: 3. Germline lookup yields CDR1 MDHEN and CDR2 SYDVKM. The CDR3 totals 15 residues. CDR3 bases: TGTGCCAGCAGAGGACTAGCGGGAGGGCTCTACGAGCAGTACTTC. Amino acid sequence: CASRGLAGGLYEQYF.

This rearrangement joins TRBV28 to TRBJ1-4; 8 nucleotides agree with TRBD1. The CDR3 contains 17 residues. The V and J ends lost 3 bases and 5 bases, in that order; junction bases with no gene match: 11. Germline CDR1 MDHEN, CDR2 SYDVKM. The CDR3 loop is CASSLLQGVGHNEKLFF. Written as DNA, the CDR3 is TGTGCCAGCAGTTTGCTACAGGGGGTAGGGCACAATGAAAAACTGTTTTTT. Looking up the rest from reference TRBV28 and TRBJ1-4 gives the full variable domain: DVKVTQSSRYLVKRTGEKVFLECVQDMDHENMFWYRQDPGLGLRLIYFSYDVKMKEKGDIPEGYSVSREKKERFSLILESASTNQTSMYLCASSLLQGVGHNEKLFFGSGTQLSVL.

The V and J genes are TRBV5-4 and TRBJ1-6, with D possibly matching TRBD1 (5 bases). The CDR3 covers 14 residues. The V and J ends lost 2 bases and 8 bases respectively, with 11 bases between them. In germline, CDR1 is SGHNT, CDR2 YYREEE (reference sequence). The CDR3 nucleotides read TGTGCCAGCAGCTTTTTGGGGCCAGATTCACCCCTCCACTTT. It specifies CASSFLGPDSPLHF.

This chain links TRBV2 with TRBJ1-2, with a possible D match to TRBD1 (6 bases). This CDR3 region has 14 residues. Germline V gene lookup returns CDR1 SNHLY and CDR2 FYNNEI. Between the trimmed V and J ends, which lost 1 base and 4 bases, there was a span of 10 bases. Here the CDR3 DNA reads TGTGCCAGCAGTGAAGGAGGACAGCTCTATGGCTACACCTTC. Protein sequence: CASSEGGQLYGYTF.

The chain couples TRBV7-3 to TRBJ2-3; 11 bases agree with TRBD2. CDR3 length equals 15 residues. Unmatched junction bases numbered 7, after V lost 5 bases and J lost 6 bases. The germline V gene encodes CDR1 SGHTA and CDR2 FQGTGA. The CDR3 DNA is TGTGCCAGCAGCGCGGGACTAGCGGAGGGGGATACGCAGTATTTT. Translated, it gives CASSAGLAEGDTQYF. Together with reference TRBV7-3 and TRBJ2-3, the CDR3 gives the full variable domain: GAGVSQTPSNKVTEKGKYVELRCDPISGHTALYWYRQSLGQGPEFLIYFQGTGAADDSGLPNDRFFAVRPEGSVSTLKIQRTERGDSAVYLCASSAGLAEGDTQYFGPGTRLTVL.

This clone turned up a few times. The V and J genes are TRBV19 and TRBJ2-7, with 9 bases that match TRBD1. V shed 5 bases and J 1 base; nucleotides not matched to a gene: 6. There are 15 residues in the CDR3. Germline V gene lookup returns CDR1 LNHDA and CDR2 SQIVND (reference sequence). DNA of the CDR3: TGTGCCAGTAGTGTCGGGACAGGGTTTTCCTACGAGCAGTACTTC. As protein: CASSVGTGFSYEQYF. The entire variable domain, with the rest obtained from reference TRBV19 and TRBJ2-7, is as follows: DGGITQSPKYLFRKEGQNVTLSCEQNLNHDAMYWYRQDPGQGLRLIYYSQIVNDFQKGDIAEGYSVSREKKESFPLTVTSAQKNPTAFYLCASSVGTGFSYEQYFGPGTRLTVT.

The chain links TRBV10-3 to TRBJ2-3; TRBD2 aligns across 11 bases. The ends lost 10 bases at V and 2 bases at J; junction bases unmatched: 5. There are 14 residues in the CDR3. CDR1 and CDR2 from the germline V gene are ENHRY and SYGVKD. This CDR3 reads CATTSGTFTDTQYF. As DNA, the CDR3 is TGTGCCACGACTAGCGGGACCTTCACAGATACGCAGTATTTT.

This clone occurred once. The rearrangement uses TRBV24-1 and TRBJ2-1; 12 bases are a match to TRBD1. The CDR3 is 13 residues long. Losses at the gene ends were 9 bases for V and 8 bases for J; bases not matched to a gene: 4. Germline V gene data show CDR1 as KGHDR and CDR2 as SFDVKD. The CDR3 DNA reads TGTGCCACCGGGGGACAGGGGGCTTATGAGCAGTTCTTC. This gives the protein CATGGQGAYEQFF.

CDR3 amino acids: CAIRVGRGGGGMNTEAFF. CDR3 bases: TGTGCCATCAGAGTGGGCCGTGGAGGGGGCGGGATGAACACTGAAGCTTTCTTT. The chain employs TRBV10-3 and TRBJ1-1; 7 positions agree with TRBD1. Germline CDR1 and CDR2: ENHRY and SYGVKD. V gave up 6 bases and J gave up 0 bases; unmatched junction bases: 16. The CDR3 extends over 18 amino acids.

V usage is TRBV5-4 and J usage is TRBJ2-1; 11 bases align to TRBD2. The germline V gene has CDR1 SGHNT and CDR2 YYREEE (reference sequence). The CDR3 length is 16 residues. With V trimmed by 0 bases and J by 5 bases, 4 bases remained unmatched. The CDR3 here is CASSLVATSGNNEQFF. The CDR3 DNA sequence: TGTGCCAGCAGCTTGGTGGCGACTAGCGGGAACAATGAGCAGTTCTTC.

The J gene is TRBJ2-1, the V gene TRBV3-1 (or the pseudogene TRBV3-2); 9 positions match TRBD2. The V segment lost 1 base and the J segment 4 bases; nucleotides outside the gene matches: 5. The CDR3 contains 16 residues. Germline lookup yields CDR1 LGHDT and CDR2 YNNKEL (reference sequence). In DNA, the CDR3 is TGTGCCAGCAGCCAAGGGTTAGCGGGAGCGTACAATGAGCAGTTCTTC. Protein sequence: CASSQGLAGAYNEQFF.

The V call is TRBV5-6, the J call TRBJ1-5; possible D gene TRBD1, 6 bases. CDR1 is SGHDT and CDR2 is YYEEEE in the germline V gene. The CDR3 totals 15 residues. Between the trimmed V and J ends, which lost 1 base and 8 bases, there was a span of 16 bases. CDR3 coding DNA: TGTGCCAGCAGCTTGTTCCGACAGGAAGATGAGCCCCAGCATTTT. Its protein is CASSLFRQEDEPQHF. The full variable domain, rest sourced from reference TRBV5-6 and TRBJ1-5, is DAGVTQSPTHLIKTRGQQVTLRCSPKSGHDTVSWYQQALGQGPQFIFQYYEEEERQRGNFPDRFSGHQFPNYSSELNVNALLLGDSALYLCASSLFRQEDEPQHFGDGTRLSIL.

V gene TRBV5-8 combines with J gene TRBJ2-2, with D maybe TRBD1 (5 bases). Per germline, CDR1 SGHTS and CDR2 YDEGEE. CDR3 length: 15 residues. With 4 bases removed from V and 0 bases from J, the gap between germline ends came to 10 bases. CDR3 protein: CASSKGLANTGELFF. As DNA, the CDR3 is TGTGCCAGCAGCAAGGGGCTTGCGAACACCGGGGAGCTGTTTTTT.

This chain joins TRBV5-4 and TRBJ1-2; 12 nucleotides align to TRBD1. Germline assignment: CDR1 SGHNT and CDR2 YYREEE (reference sequence). Germline trimming cut 4 bases from V and 8 bases from J; bases unmatched to any gene: 9. The CDR3 covers 15 residues. The CDR3 reads CASSPGDRGRLGYTF. In DNA form, the CDR3 reads TGTGCCAGCAGCCCGGGGGACAGGGGGCGTTTGGGCTACACCTTC.

The genes are TRBV5-8 and TRBJ1-6; D might be TRBD1 (5 bases). V was pared by 0 bases and J by 9 bases, with 16 bases between. This CDR3 has 16 residues. The germline V gene encodes CDR1 SGHTS and CDR2 YDEGEE. The CDR3 coding sequence is TGTGCCAGCAGCTTGGTTCGCCCGGGGGTGGGTTCACCCCTCCACTTT. It translates to CASSLVRPGVGSPLHF.

The chain recombines TRBV27 with TRBJ2-5, with D perhaps TRBD2 (6 bases). The germline V gene has CDR1 MNHEY and CDR2 SMNVEV (reference sequence). The CDR3 has 18 residues. Trimming removed 2 bases at V and 5 bases at J, with 24 bases between. The DNA of the CDR3 is TGTGCCAGCAGTTTACGACCCCTGGGACCAACAAGCGGGGAGACCCAGTACTTC. This translates into CASSLRPLGPTSGETQYF.

The chain recombines TRBV7-2 with TRBJ2-3, with 8 bases identical to TRBD2. The CDR3 spans 15 residues. The V gene's germline CDR1 is SGHTA and CDR2 FQGNSA. The V gene end was trimmed by 6 bases and the J gene end by 4 bases; junction bases not matched to a gene: 9. The CDR3 here is CASSLGLGVADTQYF. The CDR3 nucleotides read TGTGCCAGCAGTTTGGGACTAGGAGTTGCAGATACGCAGTATTTT.

This clone has just a few counts. J is TRBJ1-6 and V is TRBV27, with D hard to call. Trimming took 4 bases from V and 9 from J, leaving 19 bases between them. Germline-derived CDR1 and CDR2 are MNHEY and SMNVEV (reference sequence). This CDR3 region has 16 residues. The CDR3 protein is CASSSPSALRSSPLHF. The CDR3 DNA follows: TGTGCCAGCAGTTCCCCATCGGCCCTCCGGAGTTCACCCCTCCACTTT.

This rearrangement joins TRBV9 to TRBJ2-7, with a weak D call TRBD1 (6 bases). The germline gives CDR1 SGDLS, CDR2 YYNGEE. V lost 4 bases and J lost 3, with 14 bases in between. The CDR3 has 14 residues. Here the CDR3 DNA reads TGTGCCAGCAGCCCCAATCTAGGGGGCTACGAGCAGTACTTC. Its protein is CASSPNLGGYEQYF.

This rearrangement joins TRBV12-3 or TRBV12-4 to TRBJ2-3, with unresolved D. V lost 7 bases and J 3 bases, leaving 5 bases between the germline ends. The CDR3 loop spans 11 amino acids. The CDR3 bases are TGTGCCAGCAAACAGACAGATACGCAGTATTTT. Translated, it gives CASKQTDTQYF.

Of note for this clone: Other DNA sequences within the sample encode an identical CDR3. V and J are TRBV5-1 and TRBJ1-2; D not certain. This CDR3 spans 13 amino acids. Deletions cut 0 bases from V and 2 bases from J, with 5 bases between. CDR1 and CDR2 (germline): SGHRS, YFSETQ. The CDR3 here is CASSLGQNYGYTF. The DNA of the CDR3 is TGCGCCAGCAGCTTGGGGCAGAACTATGGCTACACCTTC.

The chain has TRBV7-2 and TRBJ2-4; 10 bases align to TRBD2. The CDR3 has 17 residues. CDR1 SGHTA and CDR2 FQGNSA come from the germline V gene. Unmatched junction bases numbered 16, after V lost 5 bases and J lost 9 bases. The CDR3 bases are TGTGCCAGCAGCCCACCCCAGCGGGAGGGCCCGTATTTCATTCAGTACTTC. Translating gives CASSPPQREGPYFIQYF.